The entry that follows covers one TCR beta chain sequence. These data belong to a study of cytomegalovirus exposure and HLA in healthy donors. Produced via immunoSEQ multiplex PCR; TCRdb's table is partial and in-frame only. The sample contains more than 150,000 clones, 84% of which appear only once. The sequencing input was PBMCs. The clonotype originates from a woman younger than 35 in good health and CMV-seropositive.

The CDR3 here is CASSLGTEPAYEQYF. The CDR3 region has the DNA TGTGCCAGCAGCTTAGGGACTGAACCGGCCTACGAGCAGTACTTC. J is TRBJ2-7 and V is TRBV13; D is ambiguous. This CDR3 contains 15 residues. Germline V CDR1 and CDR2: PRHDT, FYEKMQ (reference sequence). Between the trimmed V and J ends, which lost 0 bases and 2 bases, there was a span of 11 bases.